What follows is one TCR beta chain and its context. The germline V and J ends were trimmed by 6 bases and 9 bases, with 10 bases remaining between them. This CDR3 is built from 11 residues. The germline V gene has CDR1 SGHAT and CDR2 FQNNGV. The entirety of the isolated RNA underwent reverse transcription, so expressed TCRB transcripts were sequenced. Libraries were prepared by immunoSEQ multiplex PCR; TCRdb keeps only in-frame clonotypes and omits some of them. The sample has a few hundred thousand clones; approximately 15% are singletons. It was one heparinised blood draw, averaging roughly 0.11 L, that each donor gave. Purity exceeded 95% in all sorted populations. This sample was included in a study of beta chain features in type 1 diabetes.

This receptor was taken from a man aged 25-40 years in good health. The sample taken for sequencing was naive CD4+ T cells from blood. The V and J genes are TRBV11-2 and TRBJ2-3; D is undetermined. Here the CDR3 DNA reads TGTGCCAGCAGTTCTACAGCGACGCAGTATTTT. It is translated as CASSSTATQYF. The variable domain in full, completed from reference TRBV11-2 and TRBJ2-3, reads EAGVAQSPRYKIIEKRQSVAFWCNPISGHATLYWYQQILGQGPKLLIQFQNNGVVDDSQLPKDRFSAERLKGVDSTLKIQPAKLEDSAVYLCASSSTATQYFGPGTRLTVL.